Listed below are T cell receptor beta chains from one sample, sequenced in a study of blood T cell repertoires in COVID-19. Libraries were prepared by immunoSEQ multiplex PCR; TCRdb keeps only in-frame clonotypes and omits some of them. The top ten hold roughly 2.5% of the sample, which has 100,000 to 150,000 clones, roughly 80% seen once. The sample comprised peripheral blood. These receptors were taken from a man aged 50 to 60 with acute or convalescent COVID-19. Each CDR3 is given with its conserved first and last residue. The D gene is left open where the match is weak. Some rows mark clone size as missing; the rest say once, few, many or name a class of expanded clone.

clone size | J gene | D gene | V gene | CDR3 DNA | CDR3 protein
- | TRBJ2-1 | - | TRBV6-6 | TGTGCCAGCAGTTATGGGAGCCGGGATGAGCAGTTCTTC | CASSYGSRDEQFF
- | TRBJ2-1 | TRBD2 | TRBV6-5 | TGTGCCAGCAGTTACGGGACTAGAACCTACAATGAGCAGTTCTTC | CASSYGTRTYNEQFF
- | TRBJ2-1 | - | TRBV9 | TGTGCCAGCAGCCCCCGGCTAGTAGTCAATGAGCAGTTCTTC | CASSPRLVVNEQFF
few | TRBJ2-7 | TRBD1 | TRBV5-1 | TGCGCCAGCAGCTTTGGGACAGGGGGAAACGAGCAGTACTTC | CASSFGTGGNEQYF
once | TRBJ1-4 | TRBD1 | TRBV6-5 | TGTGCCAGCGGACAGGGATTAACTAATGAAAAACTGTTTTTT | CASGQGLTNEKLFF
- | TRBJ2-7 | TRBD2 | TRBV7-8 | TGTGCCAGCAGCCCAGGACTAGCGGGGAACCCTTTTTTTTACGAGCAGTACTTC | CASSPGLAGNPFFYEQYF
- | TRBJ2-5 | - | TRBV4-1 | TGCGCCAGCAGCCAAGTCCAGCGGGAGACCCAGTACTTC | CASSQVQRETQYF
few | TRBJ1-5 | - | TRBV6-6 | TGTGCCAGCGAACAGGGTAGCAATCAGCCCCAGCATTTT | CASEQGSNQPQHF
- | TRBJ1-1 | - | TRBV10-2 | TGCGCCAGCAGTGAGTTTCGGGGTGGCACTGAAGCTTTCTTT | CASSEFRGGTEAFF
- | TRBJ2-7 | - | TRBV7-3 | TGTGCCAGCAGCTTAACAGGGGAATACGAGCAGTACTTC | CASSLTGEYEQYF
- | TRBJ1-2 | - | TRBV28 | TGTGCCAGCACCCAGGAAGGGGATTACTATGGCTACACCTTC | CASTQEGDYYGYTF
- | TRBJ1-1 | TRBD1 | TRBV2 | TGTGCCAGCAGTGTTGACAGGGTAAACACTGAAGCTTTCTTT | CASSVDRVNTEAFF
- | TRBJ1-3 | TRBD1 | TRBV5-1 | TGCGCCAGCAGCCCCGACAGGGGACCTGGAAACACCATATATTTT | CASSPDRGPGNTIYF
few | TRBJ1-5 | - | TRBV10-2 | TGCGCCAGCAGTGAGGACAGAGTCCAGCCCCAGCATTTT | CASSEDRVQPQHF
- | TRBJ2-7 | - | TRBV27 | TGTGCCAGCAGTTTGGCAGGGTCTCTTTGGTACGAGCAGTACTTC | CASSLAGSLWYEQYF
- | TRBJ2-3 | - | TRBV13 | TGTGCCAGCTCCCGGGACATGGGCACAGATACGCAGTATTTT | CASSRDMGTDTQYF
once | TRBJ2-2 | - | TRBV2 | TGTGCCAGCAACCCCGGCAGGGGCGTGACCGGGGAGCTGTTTTTT | CASNPGRGVTGELFF
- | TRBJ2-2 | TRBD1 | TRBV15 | TGTGCCACCAGCAGCACCGGGACAGGGTTCTCCGGGGAGCTGTTTTTT | CATSSTGTGFSGELFF
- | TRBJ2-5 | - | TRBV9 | TGTGCCAGCAGCCTATACGATAGTCGGGAGACCCAGTACTTC | CASSLYDSRETQYF
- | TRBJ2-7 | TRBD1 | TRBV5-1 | TGCGCCAGCAGCCCCAGGACAGGGCTAAAGGGCGAGCAGTACTTC | CASSPRTGLKGEQYF
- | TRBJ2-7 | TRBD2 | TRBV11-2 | TGTGCCAGCAGCTCATCTAGCGGGAGCTCCTACGAGCAGTACTTC | CASSSSSGSSYEQYF
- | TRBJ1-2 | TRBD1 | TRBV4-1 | TGCGCCAGCAGCCAAGGGGACAGGGGGCGAATCTATGGCTACACCTTC | CASSQGDRGRIYGYTF